The 17 T cell receptor beta chains in this list originate from one sample, sequenced in a study of T cells after yellow fever vaccination. MiXCR, run by TCRdb on the 5' RACE reads, gives a single entry per CDR3 protein. The sample has 400,000 to 450,000 distinct CDR3 sequences; approximately 18% are singletons. The sequenced sample was PBMCs, obtained before the yellow fever booster vaccination. These receptors were collected from a young man who received the YFV17D yellow fever vaccine.

This chain links TRBV10-3 with TRBJ1-2, with D perhaps matching TRBD1 (5 bases). This CDR3 region has 14 residues. Germline loops: CDR1 ENHRY, CDR2 SYGVKD. With 6 bases removed from V and 4 bases from J, the gap between germline ends came to 15 bases. The CDR3 reads CAIRGDRRPYGYTF. DNA for the CDR3: TGTGCCATCAGGGGGGACCGCCGTCCCTATGGCTACACCTTC.

The J gene is TRBJ2-1, the V gene TRBV18; 8 bases align to TRBD2. CDR1 is KGHSH, CDR2 LQKENI, per germline. J gave up 3 bases and V 0 bases, and 1 base lay outside the gene matches. The CDR3 covers 15 residues. The CDR3 DNA reads as TGTGCCAGCTCACCACCAGCGGGGGACTACAATGAGCAGTTCTTC. Translating gives CASSPPAGDYNEQFF. Full variable domain (remainder filled in from reference TRBV18 and TRBJ2-1): NAGVMQNPRHLVRRRGQEARLRCSPMKGHSHVYWYRQLPEEGLKFMVYLQKENIIDESGMPKERFSAEFPKEGPSILRIQQVVRGDSAAYFCASSPPAGDYNEQFFGPGTRLTVL.

The chain is built from TRBV7-6 and TRBJ2-5; 12 nucleotides agree with TRBD2. CDR1 is SGHVS and CDR2 is FNYEAQ in the germline V gene. The V segment lost 7 bases and the J segment 2 bases; nucleotides outside the gene matches: 5. The CDR3 consists of 15 residues. CDR3 residues: CASTGLAGNQETQYF. The CDR3 DNA is TGTGCCAGCACCGGACTAGCGGGAAATCAAGAGACCCAGTACTTC.

This clonotype was counted only a few times. The chain carries TRBV12-3 or TRBV12-4 and TRBJ2-7; 7 positions match TRBD2. After removal of 6 bases from V and 3 bases from J, the junction contained 8 bases not matched to a gene. The CDR3 is 14 residues long. As DNA, the CDR3 is TGTGCCAGCAGCCCAGGCCAGCGGGGCTACGAGCAGTACTTC. Its translation is CASSPGQRGYEQYF.

This clonotype appeared a few times. J is TRBJ1-2 and V is TRBV2; D gene ambiguous. This CDR3 is built from 14 residues. Per germline, CDR1 SNHLY and CDR2 FYNNEI. V lost 6 bases and J lost 0, with 11 bases in between. The CDR3 nucleotides read TGTGCCAGCAGCCCAACTACTCCTAACTATGGCTACACCTTC. Its protein product is CASSPTTPNYGYTF.

This clonotype has a count of ten or more. A read error may account for a junction end that differs from germline. This rearrangement joins TRBV7-2 to TRBJ2-7; unclear D gene. The CDR3 consists of 12 residues. The germline CDR1 and CDR2 sequences are SGHTA and FQGNSA. The CDR3 bases are TGCGCCAGCAGCTTGGGCTTTTACGAGCAGTACTTC. Protein product: CASSLGFYEQYF.

The V gene is TRBV9, the J gene TRBJ2-3, with 10 bases aligning to TRBD2. The ends lost 3 bases at V and 2 bases at J; junction bases unmatched: 3. Germline V gene lookup returns CDR1 SGDLS and CDR2 YYNGEE. The CDR3 contains 15 residues. CDR3 in amino acids: CASSGGLADTDTQYF. For the CDR3, the DNA is TGTGCCAGCAGCGGCGGACTAGCGGACACAGATACGCAGTATTTT.

This clonotype has just a few counts. V usage is TRBV6-5 and J usage is TRBJ2-3; D remains ambiguous. Between the trimmed V and J ends, which lost 2 bases and 0 bases, there was a span of 12 bases. The CDR3 has 16 residues. CDR1 and CDR2 (germline): MNHEY, SVGAGI. As DNA, the CDR3 is TGTGCCAGCAGTTACCTAACACCGCCTAGCACAGATACGCAGTATTTT. Translated: CASSYLTPPSTDTQYF.

This clonotype was recorded a few times. This rearrangement joins TRBV6-5 to TRBJ1-6; no definite D call. Germline V gives CDR1 MNHEY, CDR2 SVGAGI. The CDR3 consists of 15 residues. Trimming removed 7 bases from V and 2 bases from J, with 12 bases in between. CDR3 residues: CASTLGDAYNSPLHF. As DNA, the CDR3 is TGTGCCAGCACCCTCGGAGACGCCTATAATTCACCCCTCCACTTT.

This clonotype was seen a few times. J is TRBJ2-1 and V is TRBV5-1; D may be TRBD1 or TRBD2 (8 bases each). V dropped 4 bases and J dropped 6 bases, with 23 bases sitting between them. In germline, CDR1 is SGHRS, CDR2 YFSETQ. The CDR3 is 17 amino acids. This CDR3 is CASSTRGDRHPSNEQFF. The CDR3 DNA is TGCGCCAGCAGCACGCGGGGGGACAGGCATCCCAGCAATGAGCAGTTCTTC.

The chain is built from TRBV7-9 and TRBJ1-1; no clear D gene. Trimming took off 6 bases at V and 9 bases at J, with 14 bases between the two ends. This CDR3 region has 12 residues. Germline V gene lookup returns CDR1 SEHNR and CDR2 FQNEAQ (reference sequence). The CDR3 here is CASSYFQVKAFF. Written as DNA, the CDR3 is TGTGCCAGCAGTTATTTTCAGGTCAAAGCTTTCTTT.

This clonotype showed up just a few times. This chain uses TRBV12-3 or TRBV12-4 with TRBJ1-1; D uncertain. CDR3 size: 15 residues. The V end lost 6 bases, the J end lost 4 bases, and 18 bases lay between the germline ends. CDR3 DNA sequence: TGTGCCAGCAGCCTCCCACCGACGGTTGGCACTGAAGCTTTCTTT. Residues: CASSLPPTVGTEAFF.

The chain couples TRBV19 to TRBJ1-6; no clear D. Trimming removed 5 bases at V and 9 bases at J, with 11 bases between. This CDR3 region has 13 residues. Germline values: CDR1 LNHDA, CDR2 SQIVND (reference sequence). The CDR3 sequence is CASSGGLSSPLHF. The CDR3 nucleotides are TGTGCCAGTAGTGGAGGGTTAAGTTCACCCCTCCACTTT.

V and J are TRBV27 and TRBJ2-7; no reliable D call. V gave up 10 bases and J gave up 1 base, with 17 bases separating them. CDR1 is MNHEY, CDR2 SMNVEV, per germline (reference sequence). The CDR3 length is 14 residues. The CDR3 loop is CATRARWVSYEQYV. The DNA for the CDR3 is TGTGCCACCCGGGCTCGTTGGGTGTCCTACGAGCAGTACGTC.

In this sample, this clonotype turned up a few times. The rearrangement links TRBV4-3 to TRBJ2-3; the match to TRBD2 covers 10 bases. V was clipped by 3 bases and J by 6 bases; unmatched bases: 12. The CDR3 contains 17 residues. Germline CDR1 LGHNA, CDR2 YSLEER. This CDR3 is CASSHPGVAGGGDTQYF. CDR3 nucleotides: TGCGCCAGCAGCCACCCCGGGGTAGCGGGGGGCGGGGATACGCAGTATTTT.

Only a few counts were recorded for this clonotype. This chain connects TRBV21-1 to TRBJ2-4; the listed D gene, TRBD2, was not tested against the DNA. TRBV21-1 is termed a pseudogene. The CDR3 has 17 residues. CDR3 sequence: CASSKEAAGPKRSIQYF. CDR3 in DNA: TGTGCCAGCAGCAAAGAGGCAGCGGGTCCCAAGAGGAGCATTCAGTACTTC.

This clonotype was seen only once. The J gene is TRBJ2-1, the V gene TRBV7-9; 14 bases agree with TRBD2. The germline V gene has CDR1 SEHNR and CDR2 FQNEAQ (reference sequence). The CDR3 is 17 residues long. V was pared by 6 bases and J by 7 bases, with 11 bases of the junction left unmatched. The CDR3 spells CASRPTSGGARVNEQFF. The DNA for the CDR3 is TGTGCCAGCAGACCGACTAGCGGGGGGGCCCGTGTGAATGAGCAGTTCTTC.